These 30 T cell receptor beta chains share one sample of origin, sequenced in a study of T-cell memory formation after mild COVID-19 (dated by TCRdb to 2020 to 2022). The library relied on 5' RACE. TCRdb shows the sequencer as Illumina NovaSeq 6000. TCRdb reran the public reads through fastp at Q25 and MiXCR, keeping productive beta chains. Here each entry gathers all rows of one CDR3 protein and keeps the most common genes and DNA. This sample holds about 200,000 distinct CDR3 sequences; 16% were observed only once. The top ten hold approximately 2% of the sample. Sequencing input: PBMCs or a T cell subset sorted from them (not recorded which). The receptors come from an adult woman who had mild COVID-19 (a few samples of this study predate the infection). The sample titles of this study are shuffled in the database, so cell type and time point are left out; the donor was told from shared clones.

This chain links TRBV3-1 with TRBJ2-7; the D gene could be TRBD1 or TRBD2 (5 bases each). This CDR3 region has 13 residues. V was clipped by 0 bases and J by 6 bases, with 9 bases between them. In germline, CDR1 is LGHDT, CDR2 YNNKEL (reference sequence). The CDR3 sequence is CASSQDGGGEQYF. CDR3 bases: TGTGCCAGCAGCCAAGATGGGGGTGGCGAGCAGTACTTC.

This clonotype was seen more than once but under ten times. This chain connects TRBV27 to TRBJ2-1; the D is unclear. The germline V gene encodes CDR1 MNHEY and CDR2 SMNVEV (reference sequence). Trimming pared 5 bases from V and 10 bases from J, leaving 12 bases between. The CDR3 loop spans 12 amino acids. The CDR3 loop reads CASSPGRAEQFF. CDR3 sequence (DNA): TGTGCCAGCAGTCCAGGCCGGGCAGAGCAGTTCTTC.

The chain carries TRBV10-3 and TRBJ2-3; 8 nucleotides align to TRBD2. V was clipped by 10 bases and J by 4 bases; unmatched bases: 7. CDR3 length: 13 residues. Germline V gives CDR1 ENHRY, CDR2 SYGVKD. The CDR3 region is CATAGGPSDTQYF. The CDR3 DNA reads TGTGCCACCGCGGGGGGCCCGTCAGATACGCAGTATTTT.

The V call is TRBV20-1, the J call TRBJ2-1; 9 bases match TRBD2. This CDR3 contains 15 residues. Germline-derived CDR1 and CDR2 are DFQATT and SNEGSKA (reference sequence). J lost 3 bases, V lost 2 bases, and 5 bases had no gene match. This CDR3 is CSARFRRGGYNEQFF. The CDR3 DNA reads TGCAGTGCTAGATTCCGGCGGGGGGGCTACAATGAGCAGTTCTTC.

This clonotype has at least ten counts. This chain links TRBV5-1 with TRBJ1-2, with D unresolved. Germline V gene data show CDR1 as SGHRS and CDR2 as YFSETQ. The length of the CDR3 is 15 residues. Trimming pared 6 bases from V and 1 base from J, leaving 16 bases between. The CDR3: CASNPGSRLNYGYTF. The CDR3 nucleotides are TGCGCCAGCAATCCGGGCAGCCGTCTTAACTATGGCTACACCTTC.

This clonotype was detected a few times. This sequence joins TRBV12-3 or TRBV12-4 and TRBJ2-7; D ambiguous. This CDR3 comprises 15 residues. Trimming stripped 7 bases from V and 0 bases from J, with 16 bases between. The chain's CDR3 is CASTLTGRASYEQYF. DNA of the CDR3: TGTGCCAGCACCTTAACTGGACGCGCCTCCTACGAGCAGTACTTC.

The J gene is TRBJ1-2, the V gene TRBV6-5; no definite D call. Trimming took 11 bases from V and 4 from J, leaving 17 bases between them. CDR3 size: 13 residues. Germline values: CDR1 MNHEY, CDR2 SVGAGI. The CDR3 protein is CASSKEFSYGYTF. The DNA of the CDR3 is TGTGCCTCCTCCAAGGAGTTTAGCTATGGCTACACCTTC.

In this sample, this clonotype turned up a few times. The rearrangement joins TRBV5-1 to TRBJ2-5; 8 bases fit TRBD2. In germline, CDR1 is SGHRS, CDR2 YFSETQ. There are 15 residues in the CDR3. V shed 0 bases and J 3 bases; nucleotides not matched to a gene: 4. CDR3 region: CASSLAGTREETQYF. CDR3 nucleotide sequence: TGCGCCAGCAGCTTGGCGGGGACTAGAGAAGAGACCCAGTACTTC.

This clonotype was detected a few times. The chain uses TRBV6-6 and TRBJ2-5; D perhaps matches TRBD1 (6 bases). This CDR3 is built from 13 residues. Germline lookup yields CDR1 MNHNY and CDR2 SVGAGI (reference sequence). V lost 2 bases, J lost 4 bases, and 8 bases lay in between. CDR3 region: CASSYQGRETQYF. DNA of the CDR3: TGTGCCAGCAGTTACCAGGGGAGAGAGACCCAGTACTTC.

This clonotype was picked up a small number of times. The chain couples TRBV24-1 to TRBJ2-3; D is uncertain. Trimming cost V 9 bases and J 0 bases, with 12 bases left between them. The CDR3 has 14 residues. Germline loops: CDR1 KGHDR, CDR2 SFDVKD. The CDR3: CATDSPDSTDTQYF. CDR3 coding DNA: TGTGCCACCGATTCGCCAGATAGCACAGATACGCAGTATTTT.

This clonotype showed up many times. The rearrangement joins TRBV7-6 to TRBJ2-5; D gene ambiguous. V was shortened by 3 bases and J by 7 bases, with 6 bases between the two germline ends. The CDR3 spans 11 residues. Germline CDR1 SGHVS, CDR2 FNYEAQ. In nucleotides, the CDR3 is TGTGCCAGCAGCTTTCCGGGGACCCAGTACTTC. Its translation: CASSFPGTQYF.

This clonotype was detected only a few times. The J gene is TRBJ2-1, the V gene TRBV7-2; 8 bases are a match to TRBD2. The CDR3 has 14 amino acids. Germline V gene lookup returns CDR1 SGHTA and CDR2 FQGNSA. V lost 7 bases and J lost 6; bases outside the gene matches: 8. The CDR3 region has the DNA TGTGCCAGCAAGGGGACTAGTCAACGCAATGAGCAGTTCTTC. Amino acids: CASKGTSQRNEQFF.

This clonotype was seen only a few times. This chain uses TRBV20-1 with TRBJ2-2; the D is unclear. CDR1 and CDR2 (germline): DFQATT, SNEGSKA (reference sequence). CDR3 size: 14 residues. The V and J ends lost 0 bases and 5 bases respectively, with 10 bases between them. The CDR3 loop is CSARDPRRTGELFF. DNA of the CDR3: TGCAGTGCTAGAGATCCTAGACGGACCGGGGAGCTGTTTTTT.

There are a few counts of this clonotype. CDR3 sequence: CASSVGKDTQYF. Written as DNA, the CDR3 is TGTGCCAGCAGCGTAGGGAAAGATACGCAGTATTTT. This chain connects TRBV7-3 to TRBJ2-3; D remains unclear. The germline V and J ends were trimmed by 5 bases and 5 bases, with 8 bases remaining between them. Germline-derived CDR1 and CDR2 are SGHTA and FQGTGA. This CDR3 contains 12 residues.

The V gene is TRBV12-3 or TRBV12-4, the J gene TRBJ1-2; weak D call: TRBD1 (6 bases). CDR3 length equals 14 residues. The V end lost 7 bases, the J end lost 8 bases, and 20 bases lay between the germline ends. In DNA form, the CDR3 reads TGTGCCAGCACCCGCCTTGGAGGGGGAGGAGGCTACACCTTC. This encodes CASTRLGGGGGYTF.

This clonotype was observed many times. CDR3 in DNA: TGTGCCAGCAGTTTGAGAACTAGCGGGACCAATGAGCAGTTCTTC. The encoded protein is CASSLRTSGTNEQFF. J is TRBJ2-1 and V is TRBV12-3 or TRBV12-4; 10 bases align to TRBD2. CDR3 length: 15 amino acids. After removal of 3 bases from V and 6 bases from J, the junction contained 5 bases not matched to a gene.

The chain couples TRBV4-2 to TRBJ2-5, with D tentatively TRBD1 (5 bases). The length of the CDR3 is 15 residues. V was pared by 0 bases and J by 1 base, with 9 bases between. Germline V gives CDR1 LGHNA, CDR2 YNFKEQ. The CDR3 DNA reads as TGTGCCAGCAGCCAAGATGGGGCTAGCCAAGAGACCCAGTACTTC. Translating gives CASSQDGASQETQYF.

This clonotype showed up just a few times. The CDR3 spells CAIWSGTETQYF. CDR3 nucleotides: TGTGCCATCTGGTCGGGGACTGAGACCCAGTACTTC. The J gene is TRBJ2-5, the V gene TRBV10-3, with D tentatively TRBD2 (6 bases). CDR3 length: 12 amino acids. V was trimmed by 8 bases and J by 5 bases, leaving 12 bases between them. Germline V CDR1 and CDR2: ENHRY, SYGVKD.

The CDR3 sequence: CASRRTDRVDQPQHF. DNA for the CDR3: TGCGCCAGCAGACGGACGGACAGGGTGGATCAGCCCCAGCATTTT. The J gene is TRBJ1-5, the V gene TRBV4-1, with 8 bases lining up with TRBD1. Germline V gene sequence: CDR1 MGHRA, CDR2 YSYEKL. V lost 6 bases to trimming and J lost 5 bases; unmatched junction nucleotides: 9. This CDR3 has 15 amino acids.

The rearrangement uses TRBV4-3 and TRBJ1-1; 9 nucleotides line up with TRBD1. Germline V gene data show CDR1 as LGHNA and CDR2 as YSLEER. CDR3 length: 16 amino acids. The trim removed 1 base at V and 1 base at J, leaving 4 bases unmatched. The CDR3 protein is CASSQAPGQGNTEAFF. The CDR3 DNA is TGCGCCAGCAGCCAAGCTCCGGGACAGGGGAACACTGAAGCTTTCTTT.

V is TRBV29-1 and J is TRBJ2-5; the D is unclear. In germline, CDR1 is SQVTM, CDR2 ANQGSEA. This CDR3 has 10 amino acids. The V and J ends lost 7 bases and 10 bases respectively, with 13 bases between them. CDR3 region: CSAKGIDQYF. The CDR3 bases are TGCAGCGCCAAAGGGATAGACCAGTACTTC.

The gene calls are TRBV12-3 or TRBV12-4 and TRBJ2-5; 8 bases are shared with TRBD2. The CDR3 loop spans 14 amino acids. Trimming took 3 bases from V and 4 from J; bases not matched to a gene: 4. The CDR3 region is CASSFGGGPETQYF. DNA for the CDR3: TGTGCCAGCAGTTTCGGGGGGGGGCCAGAGACCCAGTACTTC.

This clonotype appeared a few times. The CDR3 loop is CASNSGRTLAKNIQYF. CDR3 coding DNA: TGTGCCAGCAACTCCGGCAGGACCCTAGCCAAAAACATTCAGTACTTC. The J gene is TRBJ2-4, the V gene TRBV5-6; the D is unclear. The CDR3 spans 16 residues. Looked up from germline, CDR1 is SGHDT and CDR2 is YYEEEE. Trimming removed 6 bases at V and 0 bases at J, with 16 bases between. Drawing the rest from reference TRBV5-6 and TRBJ2-4, the complete variable domain is DAGVTQSPTHLIKTRGQQVTLRCSPKSGHDTVSWYQQALGQGPQFIFQYYEEEERQRGNFPDRFSGHQFPNYSSELNVNALLLGDSALYLCASNSGRTLAKNIQYFGAGTRLSVL.

This clonotype occurred a few times. This rearrangement joins TRBV6-4 to TRBJ2-1; no definite D call. CDR1 and CDR2 from the germline V gene are MRHNA and SNTAGT. V was pared by 3 bases and J by 0 bases, with 9 bases between. The CDR3 has 15 residues. CDR3 coding DNA: TGTGCCAGCAGTGAAGATTTTAGCTCCTACAATGAGCAGTTCTTC. Translating it yields CASSEDFSSYNEQFF.

The CDR3 nucleotides are TGCGCCAGCAGCTTGGGCCCGCAGGGTAAAGGATCCTCCTACGAGCAGTACTTC. Translated: CASSLGPQGKGSSYEQYF. The J gene is TRBJ2-7, the V gene TRBV5-1, with D tentatively TRBD1 (5 bases). CDR1 and CDR2 (germline): SGHRS, YFSETQ. CDR3 size: 18 residues. The V and J ends lost 0 bases and 0 bases respectively, with 19 bases between them. Together with reference TRBV5-1 and TRBJ2-7, the CDR3 gives the full variable domain: KAGVTQTPRYLIKTRGQQVTLSCSPISGHRSVSWYQQTPGQGLQFLFEYFSETQRNKGNFPGRFSGRQFSNSRSEMNVSTLELGDSALYLCASSLGPQGKGSSYEQYFGPGTRLTVT.

This clonotype was detected a few times. This chain links TRBV27 with TRBJ1-1; no firm D call. The V end lost 3 bases, the J end lost 0 bases, and 8 bases lay between the germline ends. Germline V gene lookup returns CDR1 MNHEY and CDR2 SMNVEV (reference sequence). This CDR3 region has 14 residues. The CDR3 DNA reads as TGTGCCAGCAGTTTTTCAGGCCTGAACACTGAAGCTTTCTTT. This encodes CASSFSGLNTEAFF.

V gene TRBV5-1 combines with J gene TRBJ2-6, with 9 bases aligning to TRBD1. Germline CDR1 SGHRS, CDR2 YFSETQ. Trimming took 3 bases from V and 0 from J; bases not matched to a gene: 7. This CDR3 has 18 residues. CDR3 protein: CASSYSGTGNSGANVLTF. The CDR3 nucleotides read TGCGCCAGCAGCTACAGCGGGACAGGGAACTCTGGGGCCAACGTCCTGACTTTC.

The chain recombines TRBV10-2 with TRBJ2-1, with 10 bases fitting TRBD2. The CDR3 length is 14 residues. Germline lookup yields CDR1 WSHSY and CDR2 SAAADI. The V and J ends lost 6 bases and 8 bases, in that order; junction bases with no gene match: 7. The CDR3 protein is CASRIAGGIDEQFF. The CDR3 DNA follows: TGCGCCAGCAGGATAGCGGGAGGTATTGATGAGCAGTTCTTC.

The gene calls are TRBV5-1 and TRBJ2-1, with TRBD1 matching over 9 bases. V shed 2 bases, J shed 6 bases, and the junction held 3 bases outside the gene matches. This CDR3 contains 14 residues. The germline gives CDR1 SGHRS, CDR2 YFSETQ. Here the CDR3 DNA reads TGCGCCAGCAGCTTAGGGACAGGGTTCAATGAGCAGTTCTTC. It is translated as CASSLGTGFNEQFF.

This clonotype showed up just a few times. This chain uses TRBV12-3 or TRBV12-4 with TRBJ2-3, with D possibly TRBD1 on 7 matching bases. V lost 5 bases to trimming and J lost 5 bases, with 23 bases between them. There are 17 residues in the CDR3. The CDR3 nucleotides are TGTGCCAGCAGTGCCCGGGGCAGGGGGACTGGTTTAGATACGCAGTATTTT. Residues: CASSARGRGTGLDTQYF.